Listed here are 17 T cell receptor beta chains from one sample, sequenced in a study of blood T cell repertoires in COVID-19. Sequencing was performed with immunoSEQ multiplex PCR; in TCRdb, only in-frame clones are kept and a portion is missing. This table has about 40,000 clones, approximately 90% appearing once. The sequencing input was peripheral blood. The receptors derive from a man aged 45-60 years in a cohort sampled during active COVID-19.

CDR3 nucleotide sequence: TGTGCCAGTGAAGTCGGGACAGGGGGCGAGCAGTACTTC. This sequence encodes CASEVGTGGEQYF. The J gene is TRBJ2-7, the V gene TRBV7-8; TRBD1 matches at 11 bases. This CDR3 has 13 amino acids. Germline trimming cut 9 bases from V and 6 bases from J; bases unmatched to any gene: 7. CDR1 and CDR2 (germline): SGHVS, FQNEAQ.

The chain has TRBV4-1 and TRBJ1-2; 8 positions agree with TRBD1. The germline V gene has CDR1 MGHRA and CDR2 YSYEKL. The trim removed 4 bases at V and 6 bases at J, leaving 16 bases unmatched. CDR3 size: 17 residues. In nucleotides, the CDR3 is TGCGCCAGCAGCCTTACTGAGGACAGGGAGGTTTCAGATGGCTACACCTTC. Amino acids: CASSLTEDREVSDGYTF.

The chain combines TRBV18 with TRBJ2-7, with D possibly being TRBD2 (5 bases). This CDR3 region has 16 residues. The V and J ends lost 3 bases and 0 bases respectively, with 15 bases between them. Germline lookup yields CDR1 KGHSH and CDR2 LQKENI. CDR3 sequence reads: CASSPFGRGYSYEQYF. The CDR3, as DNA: TGTGCCAGCTCACCTTTTGGGAGAGGTTACTCCTACGAGCAGTACTTC.

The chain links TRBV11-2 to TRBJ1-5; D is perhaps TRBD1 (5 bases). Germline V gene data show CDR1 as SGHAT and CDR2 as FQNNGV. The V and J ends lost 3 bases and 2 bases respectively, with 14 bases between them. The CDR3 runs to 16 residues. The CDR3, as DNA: TGTGCCAGCAGCTTCGGGAGGGGTCTGGGCAATCAGCCCCAGCATTTT. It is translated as CASSFGRGLGNQPQHF.

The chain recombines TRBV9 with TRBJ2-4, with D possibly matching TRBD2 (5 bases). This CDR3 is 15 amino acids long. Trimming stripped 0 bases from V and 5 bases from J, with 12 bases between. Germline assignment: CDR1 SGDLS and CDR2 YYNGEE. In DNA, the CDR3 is TGTGCCAGCAGCGTAGGGGCGGGCCCCGAAAACATTCAGTACTTC. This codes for CASSVGAGPENIQYF. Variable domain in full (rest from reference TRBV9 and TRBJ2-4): DSGVTQTPKHLITATGQRVTLRCSPRSGDLSVYWYQQSLDQGLQFLIQYYNGEERAKGNILERFSAQQFPDLHSELNLSSLELGDSALYFCASSVGAGPENIQYFGAGTRLSVL.

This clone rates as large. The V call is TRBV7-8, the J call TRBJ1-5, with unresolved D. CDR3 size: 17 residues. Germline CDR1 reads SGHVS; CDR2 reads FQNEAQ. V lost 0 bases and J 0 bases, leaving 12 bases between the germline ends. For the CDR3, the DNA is TGTGCCAGCAGCTTAGCGGGCAGCCTCGGTAGCAATCAGCCCCAGCATTTT. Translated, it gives CASSLAGSLGSNQPQHF.

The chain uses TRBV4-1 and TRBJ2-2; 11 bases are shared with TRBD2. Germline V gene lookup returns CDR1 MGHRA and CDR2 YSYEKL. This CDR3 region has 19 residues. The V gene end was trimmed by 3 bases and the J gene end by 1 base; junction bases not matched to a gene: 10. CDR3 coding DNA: TGCGCCAGCAGCCATCGCAATAGTCTAGCGGGGGGGAACACCGGGGAGCTGTTTTTT. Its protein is CASSHRNSLAGGNTGELFF.

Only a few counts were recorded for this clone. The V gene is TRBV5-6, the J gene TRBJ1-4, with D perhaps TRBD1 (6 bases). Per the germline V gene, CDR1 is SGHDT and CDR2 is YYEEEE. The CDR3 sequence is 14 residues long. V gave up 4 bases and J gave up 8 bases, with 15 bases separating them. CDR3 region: CASSIDRRNEKLFF. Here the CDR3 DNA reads TGTGCCAGCAGCATCGACAGGCGGAACGAAAAACTGTTTTTT.

The DNA for the CDR3 is TGTGCCAGCAGGACAAGGACAGGGGTGGGCGAGCAGTACGTC. Residues: CASRTRTGVGEQYV. The rearrangement joins TRBV6-4 to TRBJ2-7; 9 nucleotides match TRBD1. Trimming removed 6 bases from V and 6 bases from J; junction bases left unmatched: 9. CDR1 and CDR2 from the germline V gene are MRHNA and SNTAGT. The CDR3 runs to 14 residues.

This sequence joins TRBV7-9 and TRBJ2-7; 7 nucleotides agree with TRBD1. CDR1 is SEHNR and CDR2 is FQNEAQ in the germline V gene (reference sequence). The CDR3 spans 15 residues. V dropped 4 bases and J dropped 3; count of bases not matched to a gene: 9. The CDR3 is CASSSLGTEIYEQYF. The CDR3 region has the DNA TGTGCCAGCAGCTCCTTGGGGACAGAGATCTACGAGCAGTACTTC. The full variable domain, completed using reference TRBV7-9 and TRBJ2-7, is DTGVSQNPRHKITKRGQNVTFRCDPISEHNRLYWYRQTLGQGPEFLTYFQNEAQLEKSRLLSDRFSAERPKGSFSTLEIQRTEQGDSAMYLCASSSLGTEIYEQYFGPGTRLTVT.

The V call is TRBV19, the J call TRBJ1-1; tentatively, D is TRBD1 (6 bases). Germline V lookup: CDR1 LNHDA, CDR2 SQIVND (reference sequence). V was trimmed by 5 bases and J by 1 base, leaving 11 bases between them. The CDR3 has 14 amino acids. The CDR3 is CASSQGFGNTEAFF. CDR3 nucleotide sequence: TGTGCCAGTAGTCAGGGGTTCGGGAACACTGAAGCTTTCTTT.

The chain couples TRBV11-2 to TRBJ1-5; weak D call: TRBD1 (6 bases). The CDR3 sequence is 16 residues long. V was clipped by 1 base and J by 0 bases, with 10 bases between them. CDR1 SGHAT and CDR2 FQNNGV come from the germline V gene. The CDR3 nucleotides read TGTGCCAGCAGCTTAGCTCTGGGACATAGCAATCAGCCCCAGCATTTT. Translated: CASSLALGHSNQPQHF. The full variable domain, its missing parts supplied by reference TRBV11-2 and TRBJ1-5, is EAGVAQSPRYKIIEKRQSVAFWCNPISGHATLYWYQQILGQGPKLLIQFQNNGVVDDSQLPKDRFSAERLKGVDSTLKIQPAKLEDSAVYLCASSLALGHSNQPQHFGDGTRLSIL.

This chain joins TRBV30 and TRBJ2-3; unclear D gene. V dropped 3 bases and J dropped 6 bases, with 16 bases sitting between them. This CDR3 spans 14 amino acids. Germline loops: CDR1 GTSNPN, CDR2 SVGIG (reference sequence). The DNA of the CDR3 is TGTGCCTGGAGCGCCCAGGCCAAAGGCGATACGCAGTATTTT. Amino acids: CAWSAQAKGDTQYF.

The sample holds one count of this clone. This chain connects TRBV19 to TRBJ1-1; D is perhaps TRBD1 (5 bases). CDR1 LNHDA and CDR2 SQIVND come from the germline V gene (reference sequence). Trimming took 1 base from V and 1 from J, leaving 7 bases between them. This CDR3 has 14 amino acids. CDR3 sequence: CASSIGTTNTEAFF. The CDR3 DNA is TGTGCCAGTAGTATAGGGACAACGAACACTGAAGCTTTCTTT.

CDR3 in DNA: TGTGCCAGCAGCTCTGAGGGGGGGACTGAAGCTTTCTTT. Translation: CASSSEGGTEAFF. J is TRBJ1-1 and V is TRBV7-9, with D possibly TRBD1 on 6 matching bases. Germline-derived CDR1 and CDR2 are SEHNR and FQNEAQ (reference sequence). Trimming removed 4 bases at V and 5 bases at J, with 11 bases between. The CDR3 has 13 amino acids.

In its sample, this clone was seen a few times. As DNA, the CDR3 is TGTGCCAGCAGTGAACCCGGAGCTGGAAATCAGCCCCAGCATTTT. It codes for CASSEPGAGNQPQHF. V and J are TRBV25-1 and TRBJ1-5, with unresolved D. The CDR3 sequence is 15 residues long. Germline values: CDR1 MGHDK, CDR2 SYGVNS. With 2 bases removed from V and 4 bases from J, the gap between germline ends came to 12 bases.

The CDR3 nucleotides read TGCGCCAGCAGCTCCCCGGGGGGGACCACAGATACGCAGTATTTT. It codes for CASSSPGGTTDTQYF. This chain links TRBV5-1 with TRBJ2-3; 8 nucleotides align to TRBD2. From germline, CDR1 is SGHRS and CDR2 YFSETQ. The CDR3 runs 15 residues. With 3 bases clipped from V and 2 bases from J, the junction kept 5 bases outside the gene matches.